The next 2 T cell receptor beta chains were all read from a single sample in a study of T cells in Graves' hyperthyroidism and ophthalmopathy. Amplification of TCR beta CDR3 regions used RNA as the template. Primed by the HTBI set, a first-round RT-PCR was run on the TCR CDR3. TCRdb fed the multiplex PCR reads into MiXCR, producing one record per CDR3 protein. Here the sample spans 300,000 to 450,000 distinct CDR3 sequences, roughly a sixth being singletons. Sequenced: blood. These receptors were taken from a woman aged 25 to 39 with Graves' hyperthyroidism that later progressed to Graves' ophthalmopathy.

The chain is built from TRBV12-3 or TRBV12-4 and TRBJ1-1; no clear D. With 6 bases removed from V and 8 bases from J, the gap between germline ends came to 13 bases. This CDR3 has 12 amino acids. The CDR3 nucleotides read TGTGCCAGCAGAACCCAGGTCGGGGAAGCTTTCTTT. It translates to CASRTQVGEAFF.

CDR3 sequence: CASSNHVGGSGNTIYF. The CDR3, as DNA: TGCGCCAGCAGCAACCACGTCGGGGGTTCTGGAAACACCATATATTTT. The chain couples TRBV5-1 to TRBJ1-3; perhaps TRBD1 as D (5 bases). The CDR3 is made up of 16 amino acids. The germline V and J ends were trimmed by 4 bases and 1 base, with 15 bases remaining between them. Looked up from germline, CDR1 is SGHRS and CDR2 is YFSETQ.